Listed here are 16 T cell receptor beta chains from one sample, sequenced in a study of cytomegalovirus exposure and HLA in healthy donors. PCR involved 60 Vbeta and 13 Jbeta primers. TCRdb keeps only in-frame clones here, not all; method: immunoSEQ multiplex PCR. The sample yields 100,000 or so clones, roughly 80% seen once. The sequenced sample was PBMCs. The source is a woman aged 35 to 49 in good health and CMV-seropositive.

This rearrangement joins TRBV14 to TRBJ2-7, with D perhaps TRBD2 (5 bases). Germline values: CDR1 SGHDN, CDR2 FVKESK. V shed 4 bases and J shed 3 bases, with 7 bases lying between them. The CDR3 length is 12 residues. The DNA for the CDR3 is TGTGCCAGCAGCCCCGAGGGCTACGAGCAGTACTTC. Translating it yields CASSPEGYEQYF.

V and J are TRBV27 and TRBJ2-5; 11 bases fit TRBD1. The CDR3 runs 16 residues. The germline V gene encodes CDR1 MNHEY and CDR2 SMNVEV (reference sequence). V lost 5 bases and J lost 4; bases outside the gene matches: 9. For the CDR3, the DNA is TGTGCCAGCAGTCATATCCGGGACAGGGGGGGAGAGACCCAGTACTTC. It codes for CASSHIRDRGGETQYF.

The chain joins TRBV4-3 to TRBJ2-2; tentative D call: TRBD2 (6 bases). Germline CDR1 reads LGHNA; CDR2 reads YSLEER. The CDR3 totals 16 residues. Trimming stripped 0 bases from V and 3 bases from J, with 11 bases between. The CDR3 region is CASSQEVRRDTGELFF. CDR3 nucleotide sequence: TGCGCCAGCAGCCAAGAAGTCAGGAGGGACACCGGGGAGCTGTTTTTT.

V and J are TRBV28 and TRBJ1-5; 7 nucleotides align to TRBD1. Germline V lookup: CDR1 MDHEN, CDR2 SYDVKM. Germline trimming cut 7 bases from V and 0 bases from J; bases unmatched to any gene: 12. The CDR3 spans 17 residues. The CDR3 sequence is CASTQSGTAYSNQPQHF. CDR3 DNA sequence: TGTGCCAGCACCCAATCCGGGACAGCATATAGCAATCAGCCCCAGCATTTT.

In regard to this clone: The germline gene is not matched at one end of the junction; a read error may be the cause. This chain uses TRBV27 with TRBJ2-7, with 12 bases identical to TRBD2. The CDR3 spans 19 residues. CDR1 and CDR2 from the germline V gene are MNHEY and SMNVEV (reference sequence). CDR3 DNA: TGTGCCAGCAGTTTACGAGTGTGGGCTAGCGGGAGGGCCTCCCACGAGCAGTACTTC. This translates into CASSLRVWASGRASHEQYF.

The chain employs TRBV7-3 and TRBJ1-4; tentative D call: TRBD1 (5 bases). The CDR3 totals 15 residues. Trimming removed 6 bases from V and 7 bases from J, with 18 bases in between. The germline V gene encodes CDR1 SGHTA and CDR2 FQGTGA. CDR3 in DNA: TGTGCCAGCAGTCCCCCCCGCAGGGTTGGTGAAAAACTGTTTTTT. Protein sequence: CASSPPRRVGEKLFF.

The chain employs TRBV15 and TRBJ2-1, with 11 bases matching TRBD2. This CDR3 spans 15 amino acids. Germline V gene data show CDR1 as LNHNV and CDR2 as YYDKDF (reference sequence). V lost 1 base, J lost 10 bases, and 6 bases stayed unmatched. This CDR3 reads CATSRGLAGGGEQFF. CDR3 nucleotide sequence: TGTGCCACCAGCAGAGGGCTAGCGGGAGGAGGGGAGCAGTTCTTC.

The gene calls are TRBV5-4 and TRBJ2-7; the match to TRBD2 covers 8 bases. CDR1 SGHNT and CDR2 YYREEE come from the germline V gene (reference sequence). The CDR3 is 15 amino acids. Losses at the gene ends were 0 bases for V and 2 bases for J; bases not matched to a gene: 4. This chain's CDR3 is CASSLAASGPYEQYF. The CDR3 region has the DNA TGTGCCAGCAGCTTGGCGGCTAGCGGGCCCTACGAGCAGTACTTC.

The chain joins TRBV7-3 to TRBJ1-2; 8 positions match TRBD1. With V trimmed by 4 bases and J by 8 bases, 9 bases remained unmatched. Germline V CDR1 and CDR2: SGHTA, FQGTGA. The CDR3 is 14 amino acids. CDR3 in amino acids: CASSSDQGAVGYTF. In DNA, the CDR3 is TGTGCCAGCAGCTCAGACCAGGGGGCTGTAGGCTACACCTTC.

The chain is built from TRBV7-8 and TRBJ2-7; TRBD2 might be the D (5 bases). Trimming left V 2 bases short and J 5 bases short, with 16 bases between. CDR3 length: 15 residues. Germline values: CDR1 SGHVS, CDR2 FQNEAQ. Here the CDR3 reads CASSLIPSQAHEQYF. CDR3 coding DNA: TGTGCCAGCAGCTTAATTCCTAGCCAAGCCCACGAGCAGTACTTC.

This chain links TRBV28 with TRBJ2-3, with D uncertain. CDR3 length: 13 amino acids. V lost 2 bases and J 5 bases, leaving 8 bases between the germline ends. Looked up from germline, CDR1 is MDHEN and CDR2 is SYDVKM. In DNA form, the CDR3 reads TGTGCCAGCAGTTTACCCTCAGTAGATACGCAGTATTTT. As protein: CASSLPSVDTQYF.

This sequence joins TRBV5-5 and TRBJ1-1, with D maybe TRBD1 (6 bases). Germline values: CDR1 SGHKS, CDR2 YYEKEE (reference sequence). The V and J ends lost 1 base and 1 base respectively, with 8 bases between them. The CDR3 length is 14 residues. CDR3 in DNA: TGTGCCAGCAGCTTGACAGGGACGAACACTGAAGCTTTCTTT. It is translated as CASSLTGTNTEAFF.

As regards this clone: The germline gene is not matched at one end of the junction; a read error may be the cause. This rearrangement joins TRBV6-4 to TRBJ2-7, with TRBD1 matching 9 bases. The CDR3 totals 15 residues. CDR1 and CDR2 from the germline V gene are MRHNA and SNTAGT. The CDR3 nucleotides are TGTGCCAGCAGGTTGGACAGGGGAGGAATCGGGTCCCCCAGTTTC. It is translated as CASRLDRGGIGSPSF.

V usage is TRBV9 and J usage is TRBJ2-7; the match to TRBD1 covers 8 bases. This CDR3 region has 14 residues. V trimming: 4 bases; J trimming: 2 bases; junction bases outside the gene matches: 5. Germline CDR1 reads SGDLS; CDR2 reads YYNGEE. CDR3 coding DNA: TGTGCCAGCAGCTTTGGACAGGGAACCTACGAGCAGTACTTC. This sequence encodes CASSFGQGTYEQYF.

A single count supports this clone. The chain couples TRBV7-6 to TRBJ2-7, with D perhaps TRBD1 (6 bases). The V and J ends lost 5 bases and 0 bases respectively, with 8 bases between them. The CDR3 has 13 amino acids. The V gene's germline CDR1 is SGHVS and CDR2 FNYEAQ. The CDR3 region is CASSPDSSYEQYF. The CDR3 DNA reads TGTGCCAGCAGCCCGGACAGCTCCTACGAGCAGTACTTC.

V and J are TRBV18 and TRBJ2-5; 7 nucleotides agree with TRBD2. CDR3 length: 14 residues. CDR1 and CDR2 (germline): KGHSH, LQKENI. The V segment lost 1 base and the J segment 5 bases; nucleotides outside the gene matches: 4. The CDR3 is CASSPRAGEETQYF. The DNA of the CDR3 is TGTGCCAGCTCACCACGGGCGGGAGAGGAGACCCAGTACTTC.